This TCR beta chain was captured by sequencing in a study of breast tumors, draining lymph nodes, adjacent tissues. Findings and limits, study-wide: Findings are consistent with lymph node origin and intratumoral expansion of most tumor T cells. The lymph node origin of tumor T cells was framed as consistent with a hypothesis, not demonstrated. Tumor TCR diversity was below lymph nodes but above nontumor tissue. Luminal-like breast cancer showed significantly higher tumor–nontumor repertoire similarity than basal-like.

Trimming removed 4 bases from V and 5 bases from J, with 12 bases in between. This CDR3 has 13 amino acids. Germline lookup yields CDR1 SQVTM and CDR2 ANQGSEA. TCRdb re-derived calls from the multiplex PCR reads in MiXCR, one entry per CDR3 protein. Of about 22,000 distinct CDR3 sequences in the sample, roughly 58% were seen once. This clonotype has at least ten counts. Antigen specificity is unknown. The clonotype comes from a female donor with breast cancer. Some clones in this sample may be carry-over from other donors' samples. This chain links TRBV29-1 with TRBJ1-5; weak D call: TRBD1 (6 bases). Sequenced sample: breast tumor tissue. The CDR3 protein is CSVVAGVDQPQHF. CDR3 coding DNA: TGCAGCGTTGTGGCAGGGGTCGATCAGCCCCAGCATTTT.